This T cell receptor beta chain originates from a study of metastatic and nonmetastatic thyroid tumors. Study context: Malignant and benign thyroid patients had repertoires compared in peripheral blood and tumor or nodule tissue.

Among the patients, none had received any treatment before thyroid surgery. Details on this clone: Antigen unknown.

The CDR3 totals 14 residues. Germline lookup yields CDR1 DFQATT and CDR2 SNEGSKA (reference sequence). Trimming pared 4 bases from V and 0 bases from J, leaving 12 bases between. TCRdb re-analyzed the PCR reads through MiXCR. The sample includes 30,000 to 45,000 clones, more than 25% of them seen just once. General study points: Compared with benign nodules, malignant thyroid tumors were reported to have significantly higher TCR beta diversity in both blood and tumor.

The receptor comes from a male donor with papillary thyroid cancer or a benign thyroid nodule (not recorded which). Some clones in this sample may be carry-over from other donors' samples. What was sequenced was blood. The chain has TRBV20-1 and TRBJ2-5; D is perhaps TRBD1 (6 bases). The CDR3 DNA reads TGCAGTGCTATCCCAGGGACATACCAAGAGACCCAGTACTTC. Translating it yields CSAIPGTYQETQYF.